Shown below are 27 T cell receptor beta chains from a single sample sequenced in a study of Ad26.COV2.S vaccination and SARS-CoV-2 variants. As to treatment: around 19 received Ad26.COV2.S at low or high dose, single or two shots; several received placebo; per-sample allocation not given. Sampling took place 63 days after the first vaccine or placebo injection. Method: immunoSEQ multiplex PCR; TCRdb's copy keeps in-frame clones and lacks some. In the table there are roughly 350,000 clones, about 87% of which are singletons. The sample here was peripheral blood, taken in a trial of Ad26.COV2.S vaccine versus placebo. Receptor source: a person aged 18-65 years who received the Ad26.COV2.S COVID-19 vaccine or a placebo.

The table lists this clone with a count of one. The rearrangement uses TRBV12-3 or TRBV12-4 and TRBJ1-1; 7 bases match TRBD1. Unmatched junction bases numbered 6, after V lost 6 bases and J lost 8 bases. The CDR3 is made up of 12 amino acids. CDR3 in DNA: TGTGCCAGCAGCCATTCAGGGGGGGAAGCTTTCTTT. Its translation is CASSHSGGEAFF.

This rearrangement joins TRBV6-5 to TRBJ2-7; D is unresolved. Germline assignment: CDR1 MNHEY and CDR2 SVGAGI. Deletions cut 0 bases from V and 5 bases from J, with 8 bases between. The CDR3 contains 13 residues. In nucleotides, the CDR3 is TGTGCCAGCAGTTACTCATTTAGGGACGAGCAGTACTTC. It encodes CASSYSFRDEQYF.

V gene TRBV12-5 combines with J gene TRBJ2-3; the match to TRBD1 covers 11 bases. The germline gives CDR1 LGHNT, CDR2 FRNRAP. This CDR3 has 14 residues. The V gene end was trimmed by 5 bases and the J gene end by 7 bases; junction bases not matched to a gene: 5. CDR3 amino acids: CASGPGQGANTQYF. The CDR3 coding sequence is TGTGCTAGTGGTCCCGGACAGGGGGCAAATACGCAGTATTTT.

J is TRBJ2-3 and V is TRBV20-1; D gene uncertain. The CDR3 consists of 11 residues. V was cut by 2 bases and J by 14 bases, with 14 bases left in between. CDR1 and CDR2 from the germline V gene are DFQATT and SNEGSKA (reference sequence). The CDR3 sequence: CSARTDALAYF. DNA for the CDR3: TGCAGTGCTAGAACCGACGCCCTTGCGTATTTT.

This clone was picked up one time. The chain carries TRBV7-6 and TRBJ1-4; the D gene is possibly TRBD1 (6 bases). V lost 0 bases and J 7 bases, leaving 9 bases between the germline ends. Germline CDR1 and CDR2: SGHVS and FNYEAQ. The CDR3 extends over 14 amino acids. CDR3 sequence reads: CASSLAGGGEKLFF. The CDR3 DNA reads TGTGCCAGCAGCTTAGCAGGGGGTGGTGAAAAACTGTTTTTT.

This chain joins TRBV27 and TRBJ2-1; D is ambiguous. With 2 bases removed from V and 2 bases from J, the gap between germline ends came to 10 bases. Germline CDR1 is MNHEY and CDR2 is SMNVEV (reference sequence). CDR3 length equals 15 residues. CDR3 sequence reads: CASSLGKVTYNEQFF. The DNA of the CDR3 is TGTGCCAGCAGTTTAGGGAAGGTGACCTACAATGAGCAGTTCTTC.

This clone came up a few times. V gene TRBV7-2 combines with J gene TRBJ1-5; 7 nucleotides align to TRBD1. The V and J ends lost 2 bases and 7 bases, in that order; junction bases with no gene match: 8. Germline V gene data show CDR1 as SGHTA and CDR2 as FQGNSA. This CDR3 spans 15 amino acids. The CDR3 region is CASSLSGGRRQPQHF. The CDR3 DNA sequence: TGTGCCAGCAGCTTATCAGGGGGAAGACGGCAGCCCCAGCATTTT.

The sample holds a few counts of this clone. The J gene is TRBJ1-4, the V gene TRBV7-3; no clear D gene. V was trimmed by 3 bases and J by 0 bases, leaving 5 bases between them. This CDR3 is built from 14 residues. Germline lookup yields CDR1 SGHTA and CDR2 FQGTGA. CDR3: CASSLSATNEKLFF. As DNA, the CDR3 is TGTGCCAGCAGCTTGTCGGCAACTAATGAAAAACTGTTTTTT.

This chain links TRBV6-6 with TRBJ1-1; perhaps TRBD1 as D (5 bases). Looked up from germline, CDR1 is MNHNY and CDR2 is SVGAGI (reference sequence). The CDR3 loop spans 14 amino acids. Deletions cut 6 bases from V and 4 bases from J, with 15 bases between. The CDR3 DNA reads as TGTGCCAGCAGCTCAAGCTTCGGGGGCACTGAAGCTTTCTTT. Its protein product is CASSSSFGGTEAFF.

This clone was recorded a few times. The chain carries TRBV4-1 and TRBJ2-1, with 10 nucleotides matching TRBD2. CDR3 length equals 17 residues. The germline CDR1 and CDR2 sequences are MGHRA and YSYEKL. The V gene end was trimmed by 1 base and the J gene end by 3 bases; junction bases not matched to a gene: 6. The CDR3 is CASSQGLAGAVYNEQFF. As DNA, the CDR3 is TGCGCCAGCAGCCAAGGCCTAGCGGGAGCGGTCTACAATGAGCAGTTCTTC.

The rearrangement joins TRBV3-1 (or the pseudogene TRBV3-2) to TRBJ2-3; TRBD1 matches 7 bases. Germline trimming cut 4 bases from V and 4 bases from J; bases unmatched to any gene: 5. Germline values: CDR1 LGHDT, CDR2 YNNKEL (reference sequence). The CDR3 is 14 residues long. This CDR3 is CASSRMGQSDTQYF. The DNA for the CDR3 is TGTGCCAGCAGCCGAATGGGACAGTCAGATACGCAGTATTTT.

This clone was seen a single time. V usage is TRBV4-2 and J usage is TRBJ1-4; the D gene is possibly TRBD1 (5 bases). CDR3 length: 16 amino acids. V was clipped by 1 base and J by 4 bases, with 13 bases between them. Per germline, CDR1 LGHNA and CDR2 YNFKEQ. CDR3 in amino acids: CASSQGGGSSNEKLFF. The CDR3 DNA reads as TGTGCCAGCAGCCAAGGGGGCGGATCCAGTAATGAAAAACTGTTTTTT.

The chain couples TRBV19 to TRBJ2-7; 9 nucleotides align to TRBD1. Germline V gene lookup returns CDR1 LNHDA and CDR2 SQIVND (reference sequence). J was trimmed by 6 bases and V by 4 bases; bases with no gene match: 13. The CDR3 extends over 16 amino acids. The DNA for the CDR3 is TGTGCCAGTAGTACCCTGGCCGGGACAGGGAGGCTCGAGCAGTACTTC. Protein sequence: CASSTLAGTGRLEQYF.

The CDR3 is CASSFGRAVDGYTF. In DNA, the CDR3 is TGCGCCAGCAGCTTTGGACGTGCTGTGGATGGCTACACCTTC. This rearrangement joins TRBV5-1 to TRBJ1-2; no reliable D call. V was shortened by 2 bases and J by 6 bases, with 14 bases between the two germline ends. Germline loops: CDR1 SGHRS, CDR2 YFSETQ. This CDR3 is built from 14 residues. Filled out from reference TRBV5-1 and TRBJ1-2, the complete variable domain reads KAGVTQTPRYLIKTRGQQVTLSCSPISGHRSVSWYQQTPGQGLQFLFEYFSETQRNKGNFPGRFSGRQFSNSRSEMNVSTLELGDSALYLCASSFGRAVDGYTFGSGTRLTVV.

The rearrangement joins TRBV29-1 to TRBJ2-1; D not resolved. The germline CDR1 and CDR2 sequences are SQVTM and ANQGSEA. The CDR3 covers 16 residues. Between the trimmed V and J ends, which lost 3 bases and 2 bases, there was a span of 17 bases. In nucleotides, the CDR3 is TGCAGCGTTGATAGGGTTTGGACGTCTCCCTACAATGAGCAGTTCTTC. This codes for CSVDRVWTSPYNEQFF.

The rearrangement uses TRBV7-8 and TRBJ2-1; 9 bases map to TRBD1. V shed 6 bases and J 16 bases; nucleotides not matched to a gene: 10. Germline V gene lookup returns CDR1 SGHVS and CDR2 FQNEAQ. There are 12 residues in the CDR3. CDR3 in amino acids: CASSYRGHELFF. CDR3 nucleotides: TGTGCCAGCAGTTACAGGGGGCACGAGCTATTCTTC.

The chain joins TRBV19 to TRBJ1-6; a possible D gene is TRBD1 (6 bases). This CDR3 is built from 15 residues. The V gene lost 6 bases and the J gene lost 9 bases, with 18 bases spanning the gap. Germline CDR1 LNHDA, CDR2 SQIVND (reference sequence). CDR3 bases: TGTGCCAGTAGCGACTCATGGGGGGGCCGTTCACCCCTCCACTTT. This translates into CASSDSWGGRSPLHF.

The chain employs TRBV4-3 and TRBJ2-1; D gene ambiguous. This CDR3 region has 15 residues. The germline CDR1 and CDR2 sequences are LGHNA and YSLEER. The germline V and J ends were trimmed by 0 bases and 4 bases, with 10 bases remaining between them. The CDR3 loop is CASSQEESTYNEQFF. The CDR3 DNA sequence: TGCGCCAGCAGCCAAGAGGAGAGCACATACAATGAGCAGTTCTTC.

V gene TRBV4-1 combines with J gene TRBJ2-3; TRBD1 matches at 8 bases. With 0 bases clipped from V and 0 bases from J, the junction kept 8 bases outside the gene matches. The CDR3 has 18 residues. Germline V gene sequence: CDR1 MGHRA, CDR2 YSYEKL. CDR3: CASSQDFGTGSSTDTQYF. For the CDR3, the DNA is TGCGCCAGCAGCCAAGATTTTGGGACAGGCTCTAGCACAGATACGCAGTATTTT.

The chain is built from TRBV9 and TRBJ2-7; D uncertain. The CDR3 sequence is 14 residues long. V shed 0 bases and J shed 4 bases, with 11 bases lying between them. Per germline, CDR1 SGDLS and CDR2 YYNGEE. The CDR3 DNA reads TGTGCCAGCAGCGTAGAACCTGGAGCATACGAGCAGTACTTC. Protein sequence: CASSVEPGAYEQYF.

The chain has TRBV10-3 and TRBJ2-1, with 10 bases that match TRBD1. The V and J ends lost 10 bases and 5 bases, in that order; junction bases with no gene match: 8. The CDR3 runs to 14 residues. Germline values: CDR1 ENHRY, CDR2 SYGVKD. Here the CDR3 reads CASRPGQGDNEQFF. The CDR3 DNA follows: TGTGCCAGCCGCCCCGGACAGGGGGACAATGAGCAGTTCTTC.

The chain couples TRBV4-1 to TRBJ2-7; no reliable D call. Trimming removed 0 bases at V and 1 base at J, with 4 bases between. Germline V gene data show CDR1 as MGHRA and CDR2 as YSYEKL. CDR3 length equals 13 residues. The CDR3 DNA reads TGCGCCAGCAGCCAAGAAGTGTCCTACGAGCAGTACTTC. Residues: CASSQEVSYEQYF.

In this sample, this clone turned up a few times. J is TRBJ1-1 and V is TRBV28; D is undetermined. The CDR3 is 13 amino acids. Germline V gene lookup returns CDR1 MDHEN and CDR2 SYDVKM. V gave up 10 bases and J gave up 5 bases, with 17 bases separating them. CDR3 sequence reads: CAIVALGGTEAFF. CDR3 nucleotides: TGTGCCATCGTCGCCCTCGGTGGGACTGAAGCTTTCTTT.

The gene calls are TRBV30 and TRBJ1-1; 7 bases align to TRBD1. Germline-derived CDR1 and CDR2 are GTSNPN and SVGIG (reference sequence). V lost 2 bases, J lost 7 bases, and 7 bases stayed unmatched. This CDR3 has 13 residues. CDR3 DNA: TGTGCCTGGAGTACGCAGGGGGTAATTGAAGCTTTCTTT. Translation: CAWSTQGVIEAFF.

This clone was detected only once. The chain employs TRBV5-1 and TRBJ1-5; D perhaps matches TRBD1 (6 bases). This CDR3 region has 15 residues. V lost 4 bases to trimming and J lost 0 bases, with 11 bases between them. CDR1 is SGHRS, CDR2 YFSETQ, per germline. The CDR3 reads CASSLGTSSNQPQHF. DNA for the CDR3: TGCGCCAGCAGCCTCGGGACATCTAGCAATCAGCCCCAGCATTTT.

The V gene is TRBV6-4, the J gene TRBJ2-4, with TRBD1 matching 8 bases. Germline values: CDR1 MRHNA, CDR2 SNTAGT. The length of the CDR3 is 17 residues. The V gene end was trimmed by 4 bases and the J gene end by 6 bases; junction bases not matched to a gene: 14. The CDR3 loop is CASSGSPGGQDLNIQYF. CDR3 nucleotides: TGTGCCAGCAGTGGCTCCCCAGGGGGACAGGACTTAAACATTCAGTACTTC.

The chain recombines TRBV5-4 with TRBJ2-7; 11 bases line up with TRBD2. Germline CDR1 is SGHNT and CDR2 is YYREEE (reference sequence). The trim removed 5 bases at V and 3 bases at J, leaving 4 bases unmatched. The CDR3 is 14 amino acids. The CDR3: CASRLAGVGYEQYF. The DNA for the CDR3 is TGTGCCAGCAGACTAGCGGGAGTGGGCTACGAGCAGTACTTC.